This T cell receptor (beta chain) was identified in a study of T cells after yellow fever vaccination. The sample holds a few counts of this clonotype. Its matching antigen is unknown. Trimming cost V 4 bases and J 5 bases, with 6 bases left between them. The CDR3 is 12 residues long. CDR1 is SGHRS and CDR2 is YFSETQ in the germline V gene. General study results and limits: Clones from primary vaccination mostly reappeared after the booster (96% CD4, over 85% CD8).

TCR cDNA was made by 5'RACE template switching, adding a universal primer site and UMIs. One entry per CDR3 protein, called by TCRdb with MiXCR from the 5' RACE reads. The profile covers more than 350,000 distinct CDR3 sequences, with roughly 12% appearing a single time and more than 15% taken by the ten largest. This material consisted of PBMCs, taken on the day of the first yellow fever vaccination. The TCR comes from a man aged 18 to 30 who received the YFV17D yellow fever vaccine. V and J are TRBV5-1 and TRBJ2-2; D unclear. The CDR3: CASSPETGELFF. The CDR3 DNA reads TGCGCCAGCAGCCCCGAAACCGGGGAGCTGTTTTTT.